This TCR beta chain emerged from a study of tumor and adjacent non-tumor tissue in lung cancer. Worth noting for this clonotype: Its antigen is still unknown. One junction end does not reproduce the germline sequence, and a read error may be involved.

A modified ARM-PCR protocol with three rounds of nested PCR amplified TCRbeta. MiXCR, applied by TCRdb to the multiplex PCR reads, yields one record per CDR3 protein. This sample has more than 120,000 distinct CDR3 sequences; approximately 72% occur once, and the top ten carry roughly 18%. Study-wide results and limits: Normal lung showed higher cumulative top 100 clone frequency than tumor. Significantly higher TCR diversity was found in tumor than normal lung.

The template was RNA from unsorted bulk tissue. Sequenced material: lung tumor tissue. The TCR was taken from a man aged 55 to 70 with small cell lung cancer.

This CDR3 reads CASSFTGGSYNERFF. Here the CDR3 DNA reads TGTGCCAGTAGCTTCACAGGGGGCTCCTACAATGAGCGGTTCTTC. The chain uses TRBV11-2 and TRBJ2-1; 9 bases agree with TRBD1. Looked up from germline, CDR1 is SGHAT and CDR2 is FQNNGV. The CDR3 consists of 15 residues.